A single sample gave rise to the 30 T cell receptor beta chains below, sequenced in a study of blood T cell repertoires in COVID-19. Generated by immunoSEQ multiplex PCR, the TCRdb table keeps only in-frame clones and is missing some. The top ten hold less than 5% of the sample, which has about 110,000 clones, over 60% seen once. The material sequenced was peripheral blood. Receptors originate from a human donor in a cohort sampled during active or convalescent COVID-19.

This sequence joins TRBV18 and TRBJ1-1; the D gene is possibly TRBD1 (5 bases). The CDR3 has 13 residues. V lost 3 bases, J lost 11 bases, and 16 bases lay in between. Germline values: CDR1 KGHSH, CDR2 LQKENI. The CDR3 DNA follows: TGTGCCAGCTCACCCCCCGAGACACGGGGGGCTTTCTTT. Amino acid sequence: CASSPPETRGAFF.

The V call is TRBV28, the J call TRBJ1-6; a weak D match, TRBD1 (5 bases). Per germline, CDR1 MDHEN and CDR2 SYDVKM. Between the trimmed V and J ends, which lost 3 bases and 5 bases, there was a span of 8 bases. The CDR3 is 14 residues long. The CDR3 DNA follows: TGTGCCAGCAGTTTGTGGGGGGATAATTCACCCCTCCACTTT. It is translated as CASSLWGDNSPLHF.

The rearrangement uses TRBV28 and TRBJ1-4; TRBD1 is a possible D gene (6 bases). V lost 5 bases and J lost 0, with 10 bases in between. The CDR3 runs 15 residues. Germline assignment: CDR1 MDHEN and CDR2 SYDVKM. The CDR3 sequence: CASSRDTATNEKLFF. Here the CDR3 DNA reads TGTGCCAGCAGTAGGGACACGGCAACTAATGAAAAACTGTTTTTT.

The V and J genes are TRBV19 and TRBJ2-1; 12 nucleotides line up with TRBD2. Per the germline V gene, CDR1 is LNHDA and CDR2 is SQIVND (reference sequence). The length of the CDR3 is 16 residues. The junction had 7 bases not matched to a gene; V was cut back by 4 bases and J by 6 bases. The CDR3 DNA reads TGTGCCAGTAGTAAGGCCACTAGCGGGAGGCCCAATGAGCAGTTCTTC. Its translation is CASSKATSGRPNEQFF.

The chain's CDR3 is CARSLGWDRVFYGYTF. Here the CDR3 DNA reads TGTGCCAGAAGCTTAGGATGGGACAGAGTTTTTTATGGCTACACCTTC. The chain uses TRBV5-3 and TRBJ1-2, with 7 bases fitting TRBD1. TRBV5-3 is an ORF for which the function is uncertain. V lost 2 bases to trimming and J lost 5 bases; unmatched junction nucleotides: 12. The CDR3 has 16 residues.

In DNA form, the CDR3 reads TGTGCCAGCAGCCCAAGGTCGGCGGGGAACTACAATGAGCAGTTCTTC. It yields the protein CASSPRSAGNYNEQFF. J is TRBJ2-1 and V is TRBV3-1 (or the pseudogene TRBV3-2); possibly TRBD2 for D (6 bases). The V end was cut by 4 bases, the J end by 3 bases, with 16 bases between. This CDR3 region has 16 residues. CDR1 LGHDT and CDR2 YNNKEL come from the germline V gene (reference sequence).

The chain couples TRBV6-5 to TRBJ2-3; TRBD1 matches 10 bases. The germline V gene encodes CDR1 MNHEY and CDR2 SVGAGI. J was trimmed by 2 bases and V by 5 bases; bases with no gene match: 4. This CDR3 region has 15 residues. CDR3 coding DNA: TGTGCCAGCAGTCGGGACAGGGGAAACACAGATACGCAGTATTTT. Its translation: CASSRDRGNTDTQYF.

The V gene is TRBV7-3, the J gene TRBJ2-6; D gene uncertain. CDR1 and CDR2 from the germline V gene are SGHTA and FQGTGA. V was clipped by 1 base and J by 0 bases, with 7 bases between them. This CDR3 region has 16 residues. This chain's CDR3 is CASSLKWSSGANVLTF. The CDR3 DNA reads TGTGCCAGCAGCTTAAAATGGAGCTCTGGGGCCAACGTCCTGACTTTC.

V and J are TRBV6-5 and TRBJ1-5; D is uncertain. The CDR3 sequence is 12 residues long. Between the trimmed V and J ends, which lost 2 bases and 10 bases, there was a span of 9 bases. Germline V CDR1 and CDR2: MNHEY, SVGAGI. The CDR3 DNA follows: TGTGCCAGCAGTTACCCCGGGGAACCCCAGCATTTT. As protein: CASSYPGEPQHF.

This chain joins TRBV28 and TRBJ2-7; possibly TRBD2 for D (7 bases). Germline loops: CDR1 MDHEN, CDR2 SYDVKM. The CDR3 contains 19 residues. V was pared by 5 bases and J by 2 bases, with 28 bases between. The CDR3 region is CASSVMGGAGASNPYEQYF. CDR3 sequence (DNA): TGTGCCAGCAGTGTTATGGGGGGGGCAGGGGCCTCCAATCCCTACGAGCAGTACTTC.

V is TRBV18 and J is TRBJ2-3, with 7 bases aligning to TRBD2. This CDR3 has 15 residues. From germline, CDR1 is KGHSH and CDR2 LQKENI. J gave up 4 bases and V 3 bases, and 7 bases lay outside the gene matches. The CDR3, as DNA: TGTGCCAGCTCACCTGGGCAGGGAGGGGCAGATACGCAGTATTTT. Protein sequence: CASSPGQGGADTQYF.

The rearrangement uses TRBV27 and TRBJ2-7; 7 bases match TRBD1. The germline V gene encodes CDR1 MNHEY and CDR2 SMNVEV (reference sequence). The CDR3 spans 15 residues. The V segment lost 5 bases and the J segment 4 bases; nucleotides outside the gene matches: 11. This CDR3 is CASSPDRVVWYEQYF. The CDR3 bases are TGTGCCAGCAGTCCCGACAGGGTTGTTTGGTACGAGCAGTACTTC.

This chain links TRBV27 with TRBJ2-1; 8 nucleotides match TRBD2. The germline V gene has CDR1 MNHEY and CDR2 SMNVEV (reference sequence). This CDR3 region has 16 residues. V gave up 0 bases and J gave up 4 bases; unmatched junction bases: 5. The CDR3: CASSLSTGGFYNEQFF. The CDR3 DNA reads TGTGCCAGCAGTTTATCGACGGGGGGGTTTTACAATGAGCAGTTCTTC.

The chain uses TRBV6-1 and TRBJ2-7; 11 bases agree with TRBD2. The CDR3 runs 15 residues. CDR1 is MNHNS, CDR2 SASEGT, per germline. The ends lost 6 bases at V and 3 bases at J; junction bases unmatched: 7. CDR3 region: CASRFLAGGLYEQYF. The CDR3 nucleotides are TGTGCCAGCAGGTTTCTAGCGGGAGGTCTCTACGAGCAGTACTTC.

The chain couples TRBV6-1 to TRBJ2-7, with 7 bases aligning to TRBD1. The length of the CDR3 is 14 residues. Looked up from germline, CDR1 is MNHNS and CDR2 is SASEGT. Trimming removed 0 bases from V and 6 bases from J; junction bases left unmatched: 5. The CDR3, as DNA: TGTGCCAGCAGTGAAGCAAGACAGGGCGGCGAGCAGTACTTC. It codes for CASSEARQGGEQYF.

The gene calls are TRBV27 and TRBJ1-1; 7 bases are a match to TRBD1. The length of the CDR3 is 14 residues. V gave up 9 bases and J gave up 1 base; unmatched junction bases: 8. From germline, CDR1 is MNHEY and CDR2 SMNVEV (reference sequence). CDR3: CASPTPGGNTEAFF. CDR3 DNA: TGTGCCAGTCCAACGCCAGGGGGGAACACTGAAGCTTTCTTT.

This clone was counted a few times. The rearrangement uses TRBV5-1 and TRBJ2-7; D is perhaps TRBD1 (6 bases). The germline V gene encodes CDR1 SGHRS and CDR2 YFSETQ. The CDR3 has 13 residues. The V end was cut by 5 bases, the J end by 6 bases, with 15 bases between. CDR3 nucleotide sequence: TGCGCCAGCAGACTACAGGGTTTCTCCGAGCAGTACTTC. Translated: CASRLQGFSEQYF. Full variable domain (outside the CDR3, taken from reference TRBV5-1 and TRBJ2-7): KAGVTQTPRYLIKTRGQQVTLSCSPISGHRSVSWYQQTPGQGLQFLFEYFSETQRNKGNFPGRFSGRQFSNSRSEMNVSTLELGDSALYLCASRLQGFSEQYFGPGTRLTVT.

This clone was recorded once. The chain combines TRBV10-3 with TRBJ1-6, with TRBD1 identical over 9 bases. This CDR3 region has 14 residues. Unmatched junction bases numbered 7, after V lost 6 bases and J lost 10 bases. Germline V gene lookup returns CDR1 ENHRY and CDR2 SYGVKD. The CDR3 is CAIRRTGEGSPLHF. The CDR3 region has the DNA TGTGCCATCAGGCGGACAGGGGAAGGATCACCCCTCCACTTT.

The chain couples TRBV12-3 or TRBV12-4 to TRBJ2-3; D is possibly TRBD2 (6 bases). V was cut by 7 bases and J by 6 bases, with 14 bases left in between. The CDR3 covers 13 residues. This chain's CDR3 is CASTVWGRDTQYF. CDR3 coding DNA: TGTGCCAGCACCGTGTGGGGGAGGGATACGCAGTATTTT.

This clone has more than one count but fewer than ten. The chain links TRBV6-6 to TRBJ1-1, with 7 bases aligning to TRBD1. The V gene's germline CDR1 is MNHNY and CDR2 SVGAGI (reference sequence). The V segment lost 5 bases and the J segment 11 bases; nucleotides outside the gene matches: 11. The length of the CDR3 is 13 residues. The DNA for the CDR3 is TGTGCCAGCAGTCACCCGACAGGGCGAGAGGCTTTCTTT. It encodes CASSHPTGREAFF.

This chain links TRBV20-1 with TRBJ2-1; TRBD2 matches 8 bases. J was trimmed by 4 bases and V by 3 bases; bases with no gene match: 8. The length of the CDR3 is 15 residues. Germline V gene sequence: CDR1 DFQATT, CDR2 SNEGSKA (reference sequence). Here the CDR3 DNA reads TGCAGTGCTAGTCAGGCGGGAGGAAAATACAATGAGCAGTTCTTC. This sequence encodes CSASQAGGKYNEQFF.

V gene TRBV7-2 combines with J gene TRBJ1-1; D possibly corresponds to TRBD1 (5 bases). Between the trimmed V and J ends, which lost 5 bases and 1 base, there was a span of 14 bases. CDR3 length equals 15 residues. CDR1 is SGHTA, CDR2 FQGNSA, per germline. The CDR3 region has the DNA TGTGCCAGCAGCGCACGACAGAGGTCGAACACTGAAGCTTTCTTT. This gives the protein CASSARQRSNTEAFF.

The chain carries TRBV18 and TRBJ2-3, with unresolved D. The ends were cut back, 2 bases at V and 4 bases at J, with 4 bases in the middle. The CDR3 contains 12 residues. Germline CDR1 is KGHSH and CDR2 is LQKENI. The CDR3 here is CASSPGPDTQYF. In DNA, the CDR3 is TGTGCCAGCTCACCAGGCCCAGATACGCAGTATTTT. Based on the CDR3 plus reference TRBV18 and TRBJ2-3, the full variable domain is NAGVMQNPRHLVRRRGQEARLRCSPMKGHSHVYWYRQLPEEGLKFMVYLQKENIIDESGMPKERFSAEFPKEGPSILRIQQVVRGDSAAYFCASSPGPDTQYFGPGTRLTVL.

The chain employs TRBV5-1 and TRBJ2-5; 9 bases are shared with TRBD1. The CDR3 has 14 amino acids. Germline CDR1 and CDR2: SGHRS and YFSETQ. After removal of 2 bases from V and 5 bases from J, the junction contained 4 bases not matched to a gene. The CDR3 sequence is CASSFTGGRETQYF. Written as DNA, the CDR3 is TGCGCCAGCAGCTTCACAGGGGGCCGGGAGACCCAGTACTTC.

This clone was seen once. The chain is built from TRBV5-1 and TRBJ1-1; 10 bases map to TRBD1. The CDR3 spans 18 residues. From germline, CDR1 is SGHRS and CDR2 YFSETQ. V trimming: 2 bases; J trimming: 1 base; junction bases outside the gene matches: 11. In nucleotides, the CDR3 is TGCGCCAGCAGCTTTAGTTGGACAGGGGGAATCCCGAACACTGAAGCTTTCTTT. Protein: CASSFSWTGGIPNTEAFF.

This chain's CDR3 is CASSQDSGNYGYTF. CDR3 DNA: TGCGCCAGCAGCCAAGATTCAGGGAACTATGGCTACACCTTC. V gene TRBV4-3 combines with J gene TRBJ1-2, with a weak D call TRBD1 (5 bases). Per the germline V gene, CDR1 is LGHNA and CDR2 is YSLEER. V was pared by 0 bases and J by 2 bases, with 7 bases between. CDR3 length equals 14 residues.

The V call is TRBV3-1 (or the pseudogene TRBV3-2), the J call TRBJ2-1, with D unresolved. The CDR3 has 15 residues. V was pared by 0 bases and J by 7 bases, with 13 bases between. Germline CDR1 reads LGHDT; CDR2 reads YNNKEL (reference sequence). CDR3: CASSQEVARQNEQFF. In DNA form, the CDR3 reads TGTGCCAGCAGCCAAGAGGTCGCCAGGCAAAATGAGCAGTTCTTC.

This chain links TRBV7-9 with TRBJ2-3; 12 nucleotides match TRBD2. V lost 5 bases to trimming and J lost 2 bases; unmatched junction nucleotides: 14. The CDR3 extends over 19 amino acids. CDR1 SEHNR and CDR2 FQNEAQ come from the germline V gene (reference sequence). CDR3 nucleotides: TGTGCCAGCAGCCGCGGACTAGCGGGAATTCCCCTCTACACAGATACGCAGTATTTT. Protein: CASSRGLAGIPLYTDTQYF.

The chain couples TRBV15 to TRBJ2-2, with 8 bases fitting TRBD1. CDR3 length: 17 amino acids. With V trimmed by 0 bases and J by 3 bases, 6 bases remained unmatched. Germline assignment: CDR1 LNHNV and CDR2 YYDKDF (reference sequence). The CDR3 sequence: CATSRDFTGGYTGELFF. CDR3 sequence (DNA): TGTGCCACCAGCAGAGATTTTACAGGGGGGTACACCGGGGAGCTGTTTTTT. The full variable domain, its missing parts supplied by reference TRBV15 and TRBJ2-2, is DAMVIQNPRYQVTQFGKPVTLSCSQTLNHNVMYWYQQKSSQAPKLLFHYYDKDFNNEADTPDNFQSRRPNTSFCFLDIRSPGLGDTAMYLCATSRDFTGGYTGELFFGEGSRLTVL.

V usage is TRBV7-2 and J usage is TRBJ2-3, with TRBD2 matching 11 bases. V lost 5 bases, J lost 5 bases, and 6 bases stayed unmatched. Germline V gene lookup returns CDR1 SGHTA and CDR2 FQGNSA. This CDR3 is 15 amino acids long. The CDR3: CASSGTSGRGDTQYF. CDR3 DNA: TGTGCCAGCAGCGGAACTAGCGGGAGAGGAGATACGCAGTATTTT.